This T cell receptor beta chain stems from a study of T cells after posttransplantation cyclophosphamide. The study's findings and limits: Later post-transplant blood repertoires were often dominated by donor CD8+ memory clones. Recipient CMV seropositivity and CMV reactivation strongly tracked TRB clonality.

On this clone itself: Its specificity is not known.

Control samples came 1 year after myeloablative marrow transplants with methotrexate plus calcineurin inhibitor. This CDR3 has 13 amino acids. The ends were cut back, 6 bases at V and 0 bases at J, with 9 bases in the middle. Germline CDR1 SEHNR, CDR2 FQNEAQ (reference sequence). Sequencing was performed with immunoSEQ multiplex PCR; in TCRdb, only in-frame clones are kept and a portion is missing. The data contain 20,000 to 25,000 clones, around 87% of them singletons. The TCR originated in a female patient younger than 45 who received an allogeneic stem cell transplant from an unrelated donor, was CMV-positive, and had acute and chronic GVHD. Some T cells may have come from the graft donor. The chain employs TRBV7-9 and TRBJ2-7, with D possibly TRBD2 on 6 matching bases. The sequenced sample was PBMCs, obtained around 370 days after allogeneic stem cell transplant with calcineurin inhibitor and methotrexate. The DNA for the CDR3 is TGTGCCAGCAGTTTCGGGGGCTCCTACGAGCAGTACTTC. Its protein product is CASSFGGSYEQYF.